This TCR beta chain emerged from a study of blood T cell repertoires in COVID-19. Overall study: Both acute and convalescent COVID-19 samples were obtained from the United States, Italy and Spain.

Sequencing was performed with immunoSEQ multiplex PCR; in TCRdb, only in-frame clones are kept and a portion is missing. The table has roughly 150,000 clones, roughly nine tenths seen once. In its sample, this clone was seen once. CDR1 and CDR2 (germline): KGHSH, LQKENI. V trimming: 3 bases; J trimming: 4 bases; junction bases outside the gene matches: 5. CDR3 length: 15 residues. The V call is TRBV18, the J call TRBJ2-2, with 7 nucleotides matching TRBD1. Material: peripheral blood. The TCR originated in a woman aged 70-85 years with acute or convalescent COVID-19. CDR3 DNA: TGTGCCAGCTCACCCGGAAGGGACAGCACCGGGGAGCTGTTTTTT. It is translated as CASSPGRDSTGELFF.